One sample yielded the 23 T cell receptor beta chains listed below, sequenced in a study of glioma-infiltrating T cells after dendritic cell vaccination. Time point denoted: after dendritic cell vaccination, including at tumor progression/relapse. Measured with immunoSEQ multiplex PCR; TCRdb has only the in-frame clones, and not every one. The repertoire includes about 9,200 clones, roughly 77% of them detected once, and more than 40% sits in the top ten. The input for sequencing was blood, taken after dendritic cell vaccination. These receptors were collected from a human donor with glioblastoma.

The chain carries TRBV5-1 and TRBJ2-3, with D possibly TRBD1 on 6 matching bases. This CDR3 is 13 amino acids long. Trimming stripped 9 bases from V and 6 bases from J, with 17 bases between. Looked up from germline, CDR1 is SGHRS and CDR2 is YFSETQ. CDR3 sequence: CATKKTGADTQYF. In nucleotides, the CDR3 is TGCGCCACCAAAAAGACAGGCGCGGATACGCAGTATTTT.

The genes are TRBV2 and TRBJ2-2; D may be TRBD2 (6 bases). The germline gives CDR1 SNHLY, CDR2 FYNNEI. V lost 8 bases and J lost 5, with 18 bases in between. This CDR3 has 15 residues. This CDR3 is CASRPRGELTGELFF. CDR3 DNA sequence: TGTGCCAGCCGTCCCCGCGGGGAACTAACCGGGGAGCTGTTTTTT.

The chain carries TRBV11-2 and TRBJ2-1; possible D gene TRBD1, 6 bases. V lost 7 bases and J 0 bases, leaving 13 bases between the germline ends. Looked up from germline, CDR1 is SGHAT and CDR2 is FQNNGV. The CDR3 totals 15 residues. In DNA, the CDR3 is TGTGCCAGCAATACAGGGTACGGCTCCTACAATGAGCAGTTCTTC. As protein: CASNTGYGSYNEQFF. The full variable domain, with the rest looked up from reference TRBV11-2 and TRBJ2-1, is EAGVAQSPRYKIIEKRQSVAFWCNPISGHATLYWYQQILGQGPKLLIQFQNNGVVDDSQLPKDRFSAERLKGVDSTLKIQPAKLEDSAVYLCASNTGYGSYNEQFFGPGTRLTVL.

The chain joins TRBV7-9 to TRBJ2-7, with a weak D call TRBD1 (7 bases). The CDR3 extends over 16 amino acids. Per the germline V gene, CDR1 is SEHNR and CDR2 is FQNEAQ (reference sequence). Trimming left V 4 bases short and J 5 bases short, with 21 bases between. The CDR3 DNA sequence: TGTGCCAGCAGCTCCTCAAAACAGGGGCGGAGGGACGAGCAGTACTTC. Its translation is CASSSSKQGRRDEQYF.

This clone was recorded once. This CDR3 is CASSHGQGNGNEKLFF. CDR3 DNA: TGCGCCAGCAGCCACGGACAGGGAAACGGGAATGAAAAACTGTTTTTT. The J gene is TRBJ1-4, the V gene TRBV5-1; 8 bases map to TRBD1. Germline CDR1 reads SGHRS; CDR2 reads YFSETQ. The V segment lost 4 bases and the J segment 5 bases; nucleotides outside the gene matches: 10. CDR3 length equals 16 residues.

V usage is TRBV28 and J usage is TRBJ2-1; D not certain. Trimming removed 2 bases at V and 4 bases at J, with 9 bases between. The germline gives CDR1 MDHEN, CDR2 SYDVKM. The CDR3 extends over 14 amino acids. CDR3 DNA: TGTGCCAGCAGTTTAGACTCCAGATACAATGAGCAGTTCTTC. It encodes CASSLDSRYNEQFF.

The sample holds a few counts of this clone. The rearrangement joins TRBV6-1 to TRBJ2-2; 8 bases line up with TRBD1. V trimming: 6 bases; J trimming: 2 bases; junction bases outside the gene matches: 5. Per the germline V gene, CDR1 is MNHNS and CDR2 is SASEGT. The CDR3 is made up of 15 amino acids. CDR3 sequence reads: CASRGQGGNTGELFF. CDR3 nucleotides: TGTGCCAGCAGAGGACAGGGTGGTAACACCGGGGAGCTGTTTTTT.

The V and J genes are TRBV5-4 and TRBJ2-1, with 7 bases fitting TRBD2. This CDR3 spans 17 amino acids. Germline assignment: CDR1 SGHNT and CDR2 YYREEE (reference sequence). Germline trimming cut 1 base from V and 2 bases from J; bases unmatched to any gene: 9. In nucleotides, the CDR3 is TGTGCCAGCAGCTTGTATGGAGGGAGGGCCCCCTACAATGAGCAGTTCTTC. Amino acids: CASSLYGGRAPYNEQFF.

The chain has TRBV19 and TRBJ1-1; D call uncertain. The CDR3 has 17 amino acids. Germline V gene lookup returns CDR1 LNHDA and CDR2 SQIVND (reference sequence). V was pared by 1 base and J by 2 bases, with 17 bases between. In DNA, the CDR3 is TGTGCCAGTAGTATAGCCCTATCGAGGTCCGTAAACACTGAAGCTTTCTTT. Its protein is CASSIALSRSVNTEAFF.

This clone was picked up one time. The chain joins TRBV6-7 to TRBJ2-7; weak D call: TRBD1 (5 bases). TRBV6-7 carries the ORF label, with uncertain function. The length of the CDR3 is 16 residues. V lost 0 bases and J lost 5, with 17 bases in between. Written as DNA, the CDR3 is TGTGCCAGCAGTTACTCTCCAGGGAATGCGGTAAACGAGCAGTACTTC. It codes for CASSYSPGNAVNEQYF.

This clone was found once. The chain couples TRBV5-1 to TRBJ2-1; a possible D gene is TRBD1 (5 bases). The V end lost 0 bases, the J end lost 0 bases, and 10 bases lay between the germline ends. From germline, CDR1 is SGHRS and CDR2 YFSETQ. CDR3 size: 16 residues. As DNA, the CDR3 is TGCGCCAGCAGCTTGGAAGGGGCAGGCTCCTACAATGAGCAGTTCTTC. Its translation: CASSLEGAGSYNEQFF.

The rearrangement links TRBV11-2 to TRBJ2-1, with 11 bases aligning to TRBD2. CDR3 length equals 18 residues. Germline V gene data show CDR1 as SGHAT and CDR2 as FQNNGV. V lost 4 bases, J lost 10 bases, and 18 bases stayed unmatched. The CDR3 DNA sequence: TGTGCCAGCAGCTCTCACGGATTATATAGCGGGAGGGCCGGGGAGCAGTTCTTC. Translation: CASSSHGLYSGRAGEQFF.

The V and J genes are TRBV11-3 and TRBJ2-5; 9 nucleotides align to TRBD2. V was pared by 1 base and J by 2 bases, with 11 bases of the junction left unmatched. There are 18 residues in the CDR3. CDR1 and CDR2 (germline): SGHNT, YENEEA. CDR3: CASSLGAAGGTLQETQYF. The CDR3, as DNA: TGTGCCAGCAGCTTAGGAGCAGCGGGAGGTACCCTACAAGAGACCCAGTACTTC.

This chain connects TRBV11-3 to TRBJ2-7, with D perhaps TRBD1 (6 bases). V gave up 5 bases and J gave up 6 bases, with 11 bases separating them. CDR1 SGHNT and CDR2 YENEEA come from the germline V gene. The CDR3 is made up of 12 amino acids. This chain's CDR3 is CASSQGTTEQYF. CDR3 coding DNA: TGTGCCAGCAGCCAAGGGACAACCGAGCAGTACTTC.

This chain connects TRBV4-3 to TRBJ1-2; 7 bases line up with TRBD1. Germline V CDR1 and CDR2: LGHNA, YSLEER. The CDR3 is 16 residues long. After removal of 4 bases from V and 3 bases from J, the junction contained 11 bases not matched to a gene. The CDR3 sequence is CASSRGPGTADYGYTF. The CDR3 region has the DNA TGCGCCAGCAGCCGCGGACCCGGGACAGCCGACTATGGCTACACCTTC.

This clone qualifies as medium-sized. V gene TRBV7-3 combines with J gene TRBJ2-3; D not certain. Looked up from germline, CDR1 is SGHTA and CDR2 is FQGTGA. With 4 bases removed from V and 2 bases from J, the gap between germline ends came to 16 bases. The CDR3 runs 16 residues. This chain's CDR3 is CASSSLRGGYTDTQYF. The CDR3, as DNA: TGTGCCAGCAGCTCACTACGAGGCGGTTACACAGATACGCAGTATTTT.

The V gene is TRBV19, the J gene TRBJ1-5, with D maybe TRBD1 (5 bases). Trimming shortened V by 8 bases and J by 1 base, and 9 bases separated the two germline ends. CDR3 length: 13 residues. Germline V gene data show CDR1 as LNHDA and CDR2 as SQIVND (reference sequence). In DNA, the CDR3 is TGTGCCAGTGGGGGGATAAGCAATCAGCCCCAGCATTTT. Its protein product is CASGGISNQPQHF.

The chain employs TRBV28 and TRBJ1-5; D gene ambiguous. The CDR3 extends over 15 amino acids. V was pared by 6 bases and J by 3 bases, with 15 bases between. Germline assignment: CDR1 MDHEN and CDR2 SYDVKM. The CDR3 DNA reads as TGTGCCAGCAGCGGGTGGGAGGGAAACAATCAGCCCCAGCATTTT. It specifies CASSGWEGNNQPQHF.

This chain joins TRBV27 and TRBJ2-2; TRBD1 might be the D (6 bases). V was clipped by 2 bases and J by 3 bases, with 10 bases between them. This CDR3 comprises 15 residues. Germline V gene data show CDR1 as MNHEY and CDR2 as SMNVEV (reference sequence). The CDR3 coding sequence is TGTGCCAGCAGTTTAAGGGACACTTACACCGGGGAGCTGTTTTTT. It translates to CASSLRDTYTGELFF.

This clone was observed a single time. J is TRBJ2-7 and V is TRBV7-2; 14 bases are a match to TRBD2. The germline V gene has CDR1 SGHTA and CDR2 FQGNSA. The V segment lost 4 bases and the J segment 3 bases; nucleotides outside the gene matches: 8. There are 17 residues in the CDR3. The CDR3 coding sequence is TGTGCCAGCAGCTCCCAACATGGGACTAGCGGGAGCTACGAGCAGTACTTC. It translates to CASSSQHGTSGSYEQYF.

The DNA for the CDR3 is TGTGCCAGCAGCGCGTTCGGGACAGGGGAAGAGACCCAGTACTTC. Amino acids: CASSAFGTGEETQYF. The chain couples TRBV9 to TRBJ2-5; 10 nucleotides agree with TRBD1. From germline, CDR1 is SGDLS and CDR2 YYNGEE. The V gene end was trimmed by 3 bases and the J gene end by 3 bases; junction bases not matched to a gene: 5. The CDR3 has 15 amino acids.

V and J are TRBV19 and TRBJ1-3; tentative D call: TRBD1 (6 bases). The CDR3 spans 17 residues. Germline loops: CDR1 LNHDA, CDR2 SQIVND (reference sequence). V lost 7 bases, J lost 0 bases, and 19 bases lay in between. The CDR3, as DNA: TGTGCCAGTAAGGACGGGGGGCCAGGGATCTCTGGAAACACCATATATTTT. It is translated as CASKDGGPGISGNTIYF.

CDR3 residues: CASRVRGGDYGYTF. As DNA, the CDR3 is TGTGCCAGCAGGGTGAGGGGAGGCGACTATGGCTACACCTTC. The chain uses TRBV27 and TRBJ1-2, with D possibly TRBD1 on 5 matching bases. The germline gives CDR1 MNHEY, CDR2 SMNVEV (reference sequence). Trimming pared 6 bases from V and 3 bases from J, leaving 14 bases between. This CDR3 is 14 amino acids long.